One and the same sample provided the 19 T cell receptor beta chains below, sequenced in a study of Graves' ophthalmopathy and Graves' hyperthyroidism. The study amplified TCR beta CDR3 regions using RNA transcripts. Scientists carried out first-round RT-PCR using HTBI primers and then a second-round multiplex PCR. One entry per CDR3 protein results from TCRdb running MiXCR on the multiplex PCR reads. The table includes a few hundred thousand distinct CDR3 sequences, 35% to 40% detected once. The sample consisted of peripheral blood or thyroid tissue (not recorded which). These receptors were collected from an adult man with Graves' hyperthyroidism.

This clonotype was detected many times. V gene TRBV29-1 combines with J gene TRBJ1-1; D call uncertain. V lost 2 bases, J lost 13 bases, and 14 bases lay in between. The CDR3 sequence is 11 residues long. CDR1 and CDR2 (germline): SQVTM, ANQGSEA. The CDR3 loop is CSVENGGSGFF. The CDR3 DNA is TGCAGCGTTGAAAACGGAGGCAGTGGTTTCTTT.

The V call is TRBV24-1, the J call TRBJ2-5, with TRBD1 matching 11 bases. The CDR3 has 18 residues. The V segment lost 5 bases and the J segment 4 bases; nucleotides outside the gene matches: 14. Per germline, CDR1 KGHDR and CDR2 SFDVKD. The CDR3 bases are TGTGCCACCAGTGCTTCGGGACAGGGGGGATTTGCTGGAGAGACCCAGTACTTC. This gives the protein CATSASGQGGFAGETQYF.

On this clonotype itself: At one boundary the junction diverges from the germline segment, which might be a read error. The chain employs TRBV10-2 and TRBJ2-7; a weak D match, TRBD2 (5 bases). Germline CDR1 reads WSHSY; CDR2 reads SAAADI. CDR3 length: 15 residues. This CDR3 reads CASGQEVSGSYEQYF. DNA for the CDR3: TGTGCCAGCGGCCAAGAGGTGTCAGGCTCCTACGAGCAGTACTTC.

This clonotype was recorded many times. The V call is TRBV13, the J call TRBJ2-5; 7 bases are a match to TRBD2. The V gene's germline CDR1 is PRHDT and CDR2 FYEKMQ (reference sequence). Trimming cost V 5 bases and J 9 bases; bases outside gene matches: 3. This CDR3 is 11 amino acids long. DNA of the CDR3: TGTGCCAGCAGCAGACGGGGGGCCCAGTACTTC. Its translation: CASSRRGAQYF.

About this clonotype itself: A much larger clone sits a single nucleotide away, making a read error possible. The rearrangement joins TRBV5-6 to TRBJ2-6; D assignment may be TRBD1 or TRBD2 (7 bases each). The germline CDR1 and CDR2 sequences are SGHDT and YYEEEE. This CDR3 has 17 residues. CDR3 DNA: TGTGCCAGCGGCTTGGAACCAGGGGGGGTTGGGGCCAACGTCCTGACTTTC. Amino acids: CASGLEPGGVGANVLTF.

This clonotype has at least ten counts. The chain links TRBV7-2 to TRBJ1-4, with a weak D call TRBD1 (5 bases). This CDR3 contains 15 residues. The ends were cut back, 6 bases at V and 5 bases at J, with 16 bases in the middle. In germline, CDR1 is SGHTA, CDR2 FQGNSA. CDR3 in amino acids: CASRGSRGPNEKLFF. The CDR3 coding sequence is TGTGCCAGCAGGGGATCCCGGGGCCCCAATGAAAAACTGTTTTTT.

The rearrangement links TRBV29-1 to TRBJ1-2, with TRBD1 as a possible D gene (6 bases). Trimming took 2 bases from V and 7 from J, leaving 11 bases between them. CDR1 and CDR2 (germline): SQVTM, ANQGSEA. This CDR3 has 12 residues. CDR3 coding DNA: TGCAGCGTTGAAAAGGGGGGTTTTGGCTACACCTTC. Its protein product is CSVEKGGFGYTF.

V and J are TRBV6-2 or TRBV6-3 and TRBJ1-5, with D possibly matching TRBD1 (5 bases). In germline, CDR1 is MNHEY, CDR2 SVGEGT. CDR3 length: 16 amino acids. Trimming stripped 5 bases from V and 3 bases from J, with 17 bases between. CDR3 nucleotides: TGTGCCAGCAGTACCTCGGGACCGAGGAACAATCAGCCCCAGCATTTT. This translates into CASSTSGPRNNQPQHF.

This clonotype was found many times. The chain employs TRBV5-8 and TRBJ1-4; D might be TRBD1 (5 bases). This CDR3 has 15 amino acids. V shed 4 bases and J shed 8 bases, with 18 bases lying between them. CDR1 SGHTS and CDR2 YDEGEE come from the germline V gene. Written as DNA, the CDR3 is TGTGCCAGCAGCCCACGTCCAGGGATAGAGGAAAAACTGTTTTTT. It is translated as CASSPRPGIEEKLFF.

At least ten counts were recorded for this clonotype. J is TRBJ1-1 and V is TRBV6-5, with D tentatively TRBD1 (6 bases). CDR1 and CDR2 from the germline V gene are MNHEY and SVGAGI. The CDR3 has 13 residues. Between the trimmed V and J ends, which lost 2 bases and 8 bases, there was a span of 12 bases. The CDR3 region has the DNA TGTGCCAGCAGTTACCGGGCAGGGGACGAAGCTTTCTTT. It encodes CASSYRAGDEAFF.

Only a few counts were recorded for this clonotype. This sequence joins TRBV7-8 and TRBJ2-3, with 10 bases matching TRBD2. The CDR3 spans 20 residues. Germline V gives CDR1 SGHVS, CDR2 FQNEAQ. V lost 4 bases to trimming and J lost 0 bases; unmatched junction nucleotides: 16. CDR3: CASSWASGLAEGVSTDTQYF. For the CDR3, the DNA is TGTGCCAGCAGCTGGGCCAGCGGACTAGCGGAAGGAGTTAGCACAGATACGCAGTATTTT.

Many counts were recorded for this clonotype. This sequence joins TRBV10-2 and TRBJ1-5; D not certain. The V gene lost 4 bases and the J gene lost 6 bases, with 10 bases spanning the gap. The length of the CDR3 is 13 residues. Per germline, CDR1 WSHSY and CDR2 SAAADI. CDR3 loop: CASSAFMIQPQHF. Here the CDR3 DNA reads TGCGCCAGCAGTGCGTTTATGATTCAGCCCCAGCATTTT.

This clonotype was detected ten times or more. J is TRBJ2-7 and V is TRBV7-9; D not resolved. CDR3 length: 12 amino acids. The germline V gene has CDR1 SEHNR and CDR2 FQNEAQ (reference sequence). Deletions cut 1 base from V and 3 bases from J, with 4 bases between. CDR3 sequence: CASSLGYYEQYF. The CDR3, as DNA: TGTGCCAGCAGCTTAGGGTACTACGAGCAGTACTTC.

The CDR3 loop is CASSGSGQPTGELFF. The CDR3 DNA sequence: TGTGCCAGCAGCGGTAGCGGACAGCCCACCGGGGAGCTGTTTTTT. The chain couples TRBV9 to TRBJ2-2, with D perhaps matching TRBD1 or TRBD2 (6 bases each). V lost 3 bases and J 4 bases, leaving 13 bases between the germline ends. This CDR3 has 15 residues. Germline V CDR1 and CDR2: SGDLS, YYNGEE.

V gene TRBV10-3 combines with J gene TRBJ1-2; possibly TRBD1 for D (6 bases). The V end lost 4 bases, the J end lost 6 bases, and 9 bases lay between the germline ends. The CDR3 covers 12 residues. The V gene's germline CDR1 is ENHRY and CDR2 SYGVKD. CDR3 protein: CAISGTVNGYTF. CDR3 nucleotides: TGTGCCATCAGTGGGACAGTGAATGGCTACACCTTC.

Turning to this clonotype: Possible read error: a much larger clone is one base away. V gene TRBV10-3 combines with J gene TRBJ2-5; maybe TRBD1 (6 bases). V was shortened by 5 bases and J by 7 bases, with 20 bases between the two germline ends. This CDR3 has 15 residues. Germline-derived CDR1 and CDR2 are ENHRY and SYGVKD. In DNA, the CDR3 is TGTGCCATCAGTCAGAGAGGACAGTCGCGCGGGACCCAGTACTTC. Amino acids: CAISQRGQSRGTQYF.

This clonotype occurred many times. The chain joins TRBV5-1 to TRBJ1-1; 7 nucleotides agree with TRBD1. Trimming removed 4 bases from V and 1 base from J; junction bases left unmatched: 7. The germline V gene has CDR1 SGHRS and CDR2 YFSETQ. The CDR3 runs 15 residues. CDR3: CASSATQGRNTEAFF. CDR3 DNA sequence: TGCGCCAGCAGCGCCACACAGGGGAGGAACACTGAAGCTTTCTTT.

The chain combines TRBV9 with TRBJ2-2, with D possibly TRBD2 on 5 matching bases. This CDR3 region has 15 residues. CDR1 is SGDLS and CDR2 is YYNGEE in the germline V gene. V was shortened by 0 bases and J by 2 bases, with 8 bases between the two germline ends. The CDR3 loop is CASSVGTYNTGELFF. Written as DNA, the CDR3 is TGTGCCAGCAGCGTAGGGACTTATAACACCGGGGAGCTGTTTTTT.

This chain links TRBV20-1 with TRBJ2-7; the D gene is possibly TRBD2 (6 bases). Trimming cost V 0 bases and J 3 bases, with 12 bases left between them. This CDR3 is 14 amino acids long. Germline V gene data show CDR1 as DFQATT and CDR2 as SNEGSKA (reference sequence). The DNA for the CDR3 is TGCAGTGCTAGAGATCGGGACGGGAGCTACGAGCAGTACTTC. It encodes CSARDRDGSYEQYF.